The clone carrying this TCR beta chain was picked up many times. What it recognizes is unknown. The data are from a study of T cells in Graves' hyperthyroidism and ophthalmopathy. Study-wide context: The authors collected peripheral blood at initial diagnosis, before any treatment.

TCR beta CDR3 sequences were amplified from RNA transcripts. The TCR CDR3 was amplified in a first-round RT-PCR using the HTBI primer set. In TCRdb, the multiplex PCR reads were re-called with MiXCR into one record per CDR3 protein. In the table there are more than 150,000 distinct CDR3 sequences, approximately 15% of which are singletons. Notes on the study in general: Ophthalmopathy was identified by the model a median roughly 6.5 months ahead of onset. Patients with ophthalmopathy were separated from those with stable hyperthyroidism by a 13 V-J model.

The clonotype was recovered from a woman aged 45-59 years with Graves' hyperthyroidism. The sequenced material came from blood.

CDR3 in amino acids: CASSYGTLYQETQYF. Here the CDR3 DNA reads TGTGCCAGCAGTTATGGGACACTTTACCAAGAGACCCAGTACTTC. The rearrangement links TRBV6-2 or TRBV6-3 to TRBJ2-5, with D possibly matching TRBD1 (6 bases). Between the trimmed V and J ends, which lost 3 bases and 0 bases, there was a span of 11 bases. The CDR3 spans 15 residues. Germline V gene sequence: CDR1 MNHEY, CDR2 SVGEGT.